These 14 T cell receptor beta chains were all obtained from the same sample, sequenced in a study of cytomegalovirus exposure and HLA in healthy donors. PCR amplification relied on 60 Vbeta primers (plus 13 Jbeta primers). The repertoire was sequenced with immunoSEQ multiplex PCR; TCRdb's copy has only in-frame clones and lacks some. The record lists around 130,000 clones, of which the ten most abundant hold 2%. What was sequenced was PBMCs. The receptors were gathered from a woman aged 55-70 years in good health and CMV-seronegative.

V gene TRBV6-4 combines with J gene TRBJ1-6; 8 bases agree with TRBD1. CDR3 length: 15 amino acids. CDR1 and CDR2 (germline): MRHNA, SNTAGT. Trimming cost V 5 bases and J 2 bases; bases outside gene matches: 2. The CDR3 coding sequence is TGTGCCAGCAGTACAGGGGGGCCCTATAATTCACCCCTCCACTTT. Its translation: CASSTGGPYNSPLHF.

The chain carries TRBV12-5 and TRBJ1-1, with 9 bases matching TRBD1. Germline values: CDR1 LGHNT, CDR2 FRNRAP. Trimming removed 2 bases from V and 6 bases from J; junction bases left unmatched: 4. This CDR3 spans 14 amino acids. The CDR3 loop is CASGLTGGIAEAFF. DNA of the CDR3: TGTGCTAGTGGTTTGACAGGGGGCATAGCTGAAGCTTTCTTT.

The rearrangement links TRBV7-3 to TRBJ1-1, with 9 bases fitting TRBD1. The CDR3 has 16 residues. The ends lost 5 bases at V and 4 bases at J; junction bases unmatched: 11. From germline, CDR1 is SGHTA and CDR2 FQGTGA. As DNA, the CDR3 is TGTGCCAGCAGCAACACAGGGGGCGGAAGGGTCACTGAAGCTTTCTTT. It codes for CASSNTGGGRVTEAFF.

The CDR3 nucleotides are TGTGCCAGCAGCCCGACAGGGGTTGGCCAAGAGACCCAGTACTTC. This sequence encodes CASSPTGVGQETQYF. The chain combines TRBV14 with TRBJ2-5, with 8 bases aligning to TRBD1. Trimming at V came to 4 bases and at J to 1 base, leaving 5 bases not matched to a gene. The CDR3 runs 15 residues. Looked up from germline, CDR1 is SGHDN and CDR2 is FVKESK.

V and J are TRBV28 and TRBJ1-2, with TRBD1 as a possible D gene (5 bases). The V and J ends lost 8 bases and 4 bases respectively, with 14 bases between them. This CDR3 spans 13 amino acids. Germline CDR1 MDHEN, CDR2 SYDVKM. CDR3: CASVGGGPYGYTF. The CDR3 nucleotides are TGTGCCAGCGTGGGGGGAGGGCCCTATGGCTACACCTTC.

J is TRBJ2-1 and V is TRBV5-1; TRBD1 agrees at 9 bases. Germline V gene sequence: CDR1 SGHRS, CDR2 YFSETQ. V trimming: 4 bases; J trimming: 6 bases; junction bases outside the gene matches: 8. The CDR3 is 15 residues long. The CDR3 loop is CASSKGQGNSNEQFF. DNA for the CDR3: TGCGCCAGCAGCAAAGGACAGGGGAATAGCAATGAGCAGTTCTTC.

The V gene is TRBV19, the J gene TRBJ1-5; D call uncertain. CDR3 length: 15 amino acids. V lost 7 bases, J lost 2 bases, and 15 bases lay in between. Germline V gene lookup returns CDR1 LNHDA and CDR2 SQIVND (reference sequence). CDR3 nucleotides: TGTGCCAGTACACTGGTCGGGGAGGGCAATCAGCCCCAGCATTTT. Protein product: CASTLVGEGNQPQHF.

In nucleotides, the CDR3 is TGTGCCAGTAGTACCTACGGAGTATCAATGAACACTGAAGCTTTCTTT. Protein: CASSTYGVSMNTEAFF. This chain joins TRBV19 and TRBJ1-1; D gene ambiguous. Germline V gene sequence: CDR1 LNHDA, CDR2 SQIVND (reference sequence). This CDR3 contains 16 residues. The germline V and J ends were trimmed by 4 bases and 0 bases, with 15 bases remaining between them.

The rearrangement uses TRBV5-1 and TRBJ2-1; D is unclear. The CDR3 has 14 amino acids. Germline lookup yields CDR1 SGHRS and CDR2 YFSETQ. V lost 0 bases, J lost 4 bases, and 8 bases lay in between. The CDR3 spells CASSLAARYNEQFF. In DNA, the CDR3 is TGCGCCAGCAGCTTGGCCGCCAGGTACAATGAGCAGTTCTTC.

V and J are TRBV2 and TRBJ2-5, with 7 bases lining up with TRBD2. The J call is uncertain, as TRBJ2-7 better fits the DNA end. CDR1 and CDR2 from the germline V gene are SNHLY and FYNNEI. This CDR3 is 15 amino acids long. CDR3 sequence reads: CASLTAERDPYEQYF. CDR3 bases: TGTGCCAGCCTGACGGCGGAGCGGGACCCCTACGAGCAGTACTTC.

This chain links TRBV15 with TRBJ2-6, with D perhaps TRBD1 (5 bases). Trimming removed 5 bases from V and 4 bases from J, with 18 bases in between. The CDR3 totals 17 residues. The V gene's germline CDR1 is LNHNV and CDR2 YYDKDF (reference sequence). Written as DNA, the CDR3 is TGTGCCACCAGCGGCTTACAGGTTTCGATGGGGGCCAACGTCCTGACTTTC. It codes for CATSGLQVSMGANVLTF.

The chain joins TRBV2 to TRBJ1-5; maybe TRBD1 (5 bases). Germline CDR1 and CDR2: SNHLY and FYNNEI. CDR3 size: 12 residues. The V end lost 6 bases, the J end lost 4 bases, and 7 bases lay between the germline ends. CDR3 DNA sequence: TGTGCCAGCAGCAGACAGAATCAGCCCCAGCATTTT. Its translation is CASSRQNQPQHF.

The rearrangement links TRBV5-1 to TRBJ2-2, with D possibly TRBD2 on 6 matching bases. The germline gives CDR1 SGHRS, CDR2 YFSETQ. This CDR3 has 16 amino acids. The V end lost 4 bases, the J end lost 2 bases, and 15 bases lay between the germline ends. CDR3 loop: CASSQEGLHNTGELFF. The CDR3 nucleotides are TGCGCCAGCAGCCAGGAGGGACTGCATAACACCGGGGAGCTGTTTTTT.

CDR3 region: CASSSFSNSPLHF. In DNA, the CDR3 is TGTGCCAGCAGTTCTTTCAGTAATTCACCCCTCCACTTT. The chain links TRBV28 to TRBJ1-6; D gene ambiguous. Trimming stripped 4 bases from V and 6 bases from J, with 7 bases between. Germline V gives CDR1 MDHEN, CDR2 SYDVKM. This CDR3 region has 13 residues.